These 24 T cell receptor beta chains were sequenced from one sample in a study of OX40 agonist ivuxolimab in advanced cancers. Using immunoSEQ multiplex PCR, the repertoire was profiled, and TCRdb retains in-frame clones only, with some absent. Altogether under 70,000 clones are present, 75% to 90% being singletons, with the ten largest covering approximately 8%. The source was CD4+ or CD8+ T cells sorted from blood, collected in a trial of the OX40 agonist ivuxolimab. All receptors derive from an adult with an advanced solid tumor such as melanoma, head and neck, liver or kidney cancer.

CDR3 nucleotides: TGTGCCAGCAGCATGGGCGGCGTGAACACTGAAGCTTTCTTT. Translation gives CASSMGGVNTEAFF. The chain is built from TRBV7-3 and TRBJ1-1; D is undetermined. The CDR3 consists of 14 residues. V was cut by 5 bases and J by 0 bases, with 10 bases left in between. The germline V gene has CDR1 SGHTA and CDR2 FQGTGA.

The chain joins TRBV27 to TRBJ2-7, with TRBD1 matching over 7 bases. In germline, CDR1 is MNHEY, CDR2 SMNVEV (reference sequence). The CDR3 loop spans 13 amino acids. V was clipped by 6 bases and J by 2 bases; unmatched bases: 4. CDR3 sequence reads: CASRRQGPYEQYF. The CDR3 nucleotides are TGTGCCAGCAGAAGACAGGGCCCCTACGAGCAGTACTTC.

V and J are TRBV10-3 and TRBJ1-4, with a possible D match to TRBD1 (6 bases). The CDR3 runs to 16 residues. Deletions cut 3 bases from V and 0 bases from J, with 11 bases between. CDR1 and CDR2 from the germline V gene are ENHRY and SYGVKD. The CDR3 is CAISDIQGATNEKLFF. CDR3 bases: TGTGCCATCAGTGATATACAGGGTGCAACTAATGAAAAACTGTTTTTT.

The gene calls are TRBV6-4 and TRBJ2-1, with TRBD1 as a possible D gene (5 bases). V lost 4 bases and J lost 10, with 14 bases in between. The germline gives CDR1 MRHNA, CDR2 SNTAGT. This CDR3 is 13 amino acids long. CDR3 amino acids: CASSADQGVEQFF. The CDR3 DNA reads TGTGCCAGCAGTGCGGACCAAGGGGTAGAGCAGTTCTTC.

This clone came up once. The CDR3 DNA follows: TGCGCCAGCAGTGAGCAGGGCAACGAGCAGTACTTC. Its translation is CASSEQGNEQYF. The chain carries TRBV10-2 and TRBJ2-7, with D possibly being TRBD1 (5 bases). In germline, CDR1 is WSHSY, CDR2 SAAADI. The CDR3 covers 12 residues. Trimming pared 2 bases from V and 5 bases from J, leaving 7 bases between.

Turning to this clone: Germline is not matched at one junction end, which may reflect a read error. CDR3 protein: CASSLSGHENEKLFF. As DNA, the CDR3 is TGTGCTAGCAGCTTATCGGGACATGAGAATGAAAAACTGTTTTTT. J is TRBJ1-4 and V is TRBV7-7; weak D call: TRBD1 (6 bases). CDR1 is SSHAT, CDR2 FNYEAQ, per germline (reference sequence). CDR3 length equals 15 residues.

This chain uses TRBV19 with TRBJ2-6; D remains ambiguous. The V gene lost 7 bases and the J gene lost 5 bases, with 12 bases spanning the gap. The CDR3 length is 14 residues. The V gene's germline CDR1 is LNHDA and CDR2 SQIVND (reference sequence). CDR3 bases: TGTGCCAGTAATCAGGCACTTAGGGCCAACGTCCTGACTTTC. Amino acids: CASNQALRANVLTF.

The genes are TRBV20-1 and TRBJ2-7; no definite D call. Germline CDR1 is DFQATT and CDR2 is SNEGSKA (reference sequence). This CDR3 contains 10 residues. Here the CDR3 DNA reads TGCAGCGCTGGACGGATGGAGCAGTACTTC. The encoded protein is CSAGRMEQYF.

V is TRBV5-1 and J is TRBJ2-5; tentative D call: TRBD2 (6 bases). In germline, CDR1 is SGHRS, CDR2 YFSETQ. The CDR3 has 15 residues. The V and J ends lost 0 bases and 5 bases respectively, with 14 bases between them. CDR3 protein: CASSLAGRGGETQYF. As DNA, the CDR3 is TGCGCCAGCAGCTTGGCCGGGCGGGGCGGGGAGACCCAGTACTTC.

The chain combines TRBV27 with TRBJ2-6, with 8 bases fitting TRBD1. CDR3 length: 17 amino acids. Germline values: CDR1 MNHEY, CDR2 SMNVEV (reference sequence). Losses at the gene ends were 5 bases for V and 0 bases for J; bases not matched to a gene: 6. The CDR3 region is CASSRDRSFSGANVLTF. The CDR3 bases are TGTGCCAGCAGTCGGGACAGGTCCTTCTCTGGGGCCAACGTCCTGACTTTC.

The chain has TRBV12-5 and TRBJ2-1; 7 nucleotides align to TRBD1. CDR1 LGHNT and CDR2 FRNRAP come from the germline V gene. The V gene end was trimmed by 7 bases and the J gene end by 2 bases; junction bases not matched to a gene: 8. CDR3 length equals 15 residues. CDR3 in amino acids: CASVLTGTAYNEQFF. Written as DNA, the CDR3 is TGTGCTAGTGTCCTTACCGGGACAGCCTACAATGAGCAGTTCTTC.

The chain employs TRBV7-3 and TRBJ2-7; maybe TRBD2 (6 bases). V was trimmed by 5 bases and J by 2 bases, leaving 16 bases between them. Germline lookup yields CDR1 SGHTA and CDR2 FQGTGA. The CDR3 spans 15 residues. The CDR3 protein is CASSLFGGTAYEQYF. CDR3 coding DNA: TGTGCCAGCAGCCTCTTCGGGGGAACTGCCTACGAGCAGTACTTC.

This chain uses TRBV15 with TRBJ2-2, with 7 bases lining up with TRBD1. V was clipped by 1 base and J by 2 bases; unmatched bases: 4. CDR1 is LNHNV, CDR2 YYDKDF, per germline (reference sequence). CDR3 length: 16 residues. The CDR3 DNA reads as TGTGCCACCAGCAGAGGAGGGGGCGGTAACACCGGGGAGCTGTTTTTT. This gives the protein CATSRGGGGNTGELFF.

This clone appeared once. CDR3 nucleotide sequence: TGTGCCAGCAGCTTAGCGCCTAGCGGGGGGGCTGTCGGTGACAATGAGCAGTTCTTC. This encodes CASSLAPSGGAVGDNEQFF. The rearrangement links TRBV7-6 to TRBJ2-1, with 12 bases that match TRBD2. With 0 bases clipped from V and 5 bases from J, the junction kept 11 bases outside the gene matches. The V gene's germline CDR1 is SGHVS and CDR2 FNYEAQ. The CDR3 has 19 amino acids.

This chain connects TRBV14 to TRBJ2-5, with a tentative D call TRBD1 (6 bases). Germline V gene lookup returns CDR1 SGHDN and CDR2 FVKESK. This CDR3 has 15 residues. V lost 5 bases, J lost 3 bases, and 16 bases lay in between. The CDR3 is CASSLIGQLKETQYF. The CDR3 DNA reads TGTGCCAGCAGCTTGATCGGACAGTTGAAAGAGACCCAGTACTTC.

J is TRBJ1-2 and V is TRBV7-9, with TRBD1 identical over 11 bases. Germline assignment: CDR1 SEHNR and CDR2 FQNEAQ (reference sequence). The CDR3 covers 16 residues. The junction had 10 bases not matched to a gene; V was cut back by 5 bases and J by 5 bases. The CDR3 loop reads CASSGRPGQGEYGYTF. The DNA of the CDR3 is TGTGCCAGCAGCGGGAGACCGGGACAGGGGGAATATGGCTACACCTTC. Full variable domain (remainder filled in from reference TRBV7-9 and TRBJ1-2): DTGVSQNPRHKITKRGQNVTFRCDPISEHNRLYWYRQTLGQGPEFLTYFQNEAQLEKSRLLSDRFSAERPKGSFSTLEIQRTEQGDSAMYLCASSGRPGQGEYGYTFGSGTRLTVV.

The gene calls are TRBV28 and TRBJ2-2; D may match TRBD1 or TRBD2 (6 bases each). The CDR3 has 14 residues. Trimming cost V 6 bases and J 4 bases, with 12 bases left between them. Germline V gene lookup returns CDR1 MDHEN and CDR2 SYDVKM. This chain's CDR3 is CASRGGGTTGELFF. The CDR3 region has the DNA TGTGCCAGCAGGGGGGGCGGAACCACCGGGGAGCTGTTTTTT.

The rearrangement links TRBV28 to TRBJ2-6; D is unresolved. V was clipped by 5 bases and J by 2 bases, with 7 bases between them. Per germline, CDR1 MDHEN and CDR2 SYDVKM. This CDR3 is 14 amino acids long. The CDR3 reads CASSGNPGANVLTF. CDR3 in DNA: TGTGCCAGCAGTGGAAATCCTGGGGCCAACGTCCTGACTTTC.

The CDR3 region has the DNA TGCGCCAGCAGCCAAGAGAGGGACCAGCCCCAGCATTTT. Protein: CASSQERDQPQHF. This chain connects TRBV4-1 to TRBJ1-5, with a possible D match to TRBD1 (5 bases). The CDR3 spans 13 residues. Germline V gene sequence: CDR1 MGHRA, CDR2 YSYEKL. Trimming removed 0 bases at V and 7 bases at J, with 7 bases between.

The chain recombines TRBV5-1 with TRBJ1-6; D not resolved. This CDR3 spans 14 amino acids. V was cut by 5 bases and J by 6 bases, with 12 bases left in between. Germline V gene lookup returns CDR1 SGHRS and CDR2 YFSETQ. In DNA form, the CDR3 reads TGCGCCAGCAGTAAAAGGGAGTTTAATTCACCCCTCCACTTT. Protein: CASSKREFNSPLHF. The full variable domain, in which reference TRBV5-1 and TRBJ1-6 provide the parts outside the CDR3, is KAGVTQTPRYLIKTRGQQVTLSCSPISGHRSVSWYQQTPGQGLQFLFEYFSETQRNKGNFPGRFSGRQFSNSRSEMNVSTLELGDSALYLCASSKREFNSPLHFGNGTRLTVT.

This chain uses TRBV6-4 with TRBJ2-3; D gene ambiguous. Per the germline V gene, CDR1 is MRHNA and CDR2 is SNTAGT. CDR3 size: 13 residues. The germline V and J ends were trimmed by 10 bases and 4 bases, with 15 bases remaining between them. The CDR3 sequence is CAIRRHGPDTQYF. CDR3 DNA sequence: TGTGCCATACGGCGTCATGGGCCAGATACGCAGTATTTT.

In this sample, this clone turned up once. This chain uses TRBV5-1 with TRBJ1-1; 7 nucleotides match TRBD1. V lost 3 bases, J lost 7 bases, and 6 bases stayed unmatched. Looked up from germline, CDR1 is SGHRS and CDR2 is YFSETQ. This CDR3 has 13 amino acids. This chain's CDR3 is CASSSFGQDEAFF. The CDR3 DNA follows: TGCGCCAGCAGCTCCTTCGGACAGGATGAAGCTTTCTTT. The full variable domain, in which reference TRBV5-1 and TRBJ1-1 provide the parts outside the CDR3, is KAGVTQTPRYLIKTRGQQVTLSCSPISGHRSVSWYQQTPGQGLQFLFEYFSETQRNKGNFPGRFSGRQFSNSRSEMNVSTLELGDSALYLCASSSFGQDEAFFGQGTRLTVV.

This chain connects TRBV27 to TRBJ2-7; maybe TRBD1 (6 bases). Germline V gene data show CDR1 as MNHEY and CDR2 as SMNVEV (reference sequence). Trimming removed 5 bases from V and 3 bases from J, with 8 bases in between. This CDR3 has 12 residues. The CDR3 sequence: CASSPQGYEQYF. CDR3 sequence (DNA): TGTGCCAGCAGTCCACAGGGCTACGAGCAGTACTTC.

This sequence joins TRBV27 and TRBJ2-3; the D is unclear. The germline V gene encodes CDR1 MNHEY and CDR2 SMNVEV (reference sequence). Trimming pared 4 bases from V and 1 base from J, leaving 9 bases between. The length of the CDR3 is 14 residues. DNA of the CDR3: TGTGCCAGCAGTTCCCCCTCTGGCACAGATACGCAGTATTTT. This translates into CASSSPSGTDTQYF.